Below, one TCR beta chain is given with its context. Its antigen is not known. Using immunoSEQ multiplex PCR, the repertoire was profiled, and TCRdb retains in-frame clones only, with some absent. In the table there are 95,000 to 150,000 clones, roughly 84% of which are singletons. This specimen comes from a study of T cell responses to AZD1222 COVID-19 vaccine. Across the study: Pooled together were second doses at about 4 or about 12 weeks.

The CDR3 sequence is 15 residues long. Germline CDR1 reads MRHNA; CDR2 reads SNTAGT. V lost 3 bases to trimming and J lost 1 base, with 12 bases between them. Study-level results: Seropositive at baseline were only a handful of AZD1222 recipients. Elevations in Spike-specific TCR breadth and depth followed administration of two AZD1222 doses. Vaccine-related CD4 TCRs covered spike, predominating at 160-218 and 743-854.

This chain joins TRBV6-4 and TRBJ1-2; D is ambiguous. The receptor's source is an adult in good health. The sample in question was peripheral blood, obtained on day 0 of AZD1222 vaccination. CDR3 coding DNA: TGTGCCAGCAGTGAGAAGGGCCGATTTAACTATGGCTACACCTTC. Residues: CASSEKGRFNYGYTF.